This T cell receptor (beta chain) was sequenced in a study of T cell responses to AZD1222 COVID-19 vaccine. Study-wide results and limits: Unmutated variant regions are reportedly targeted by nearly half of spike-specific TCRs.

CDR3 length equals 13 residues. The V gene lost 2 bases and the J gene lost 6 bases, with 8 bases spanning the gap. The germline gives CDR1 MRHNA, CDR2 SNTAGT. Data came from immunoSEQ multiplex PCR; TCRdb stores just in-frame clones and leaves some out. The profile shows just under 95,000 clones, roughly 93% of them singletons. In the case of this clone: What it binds is unknown.

Sequenced here: peripheral blood, sampled on day 0 of AZD1222 vaccination. The chain uses TRBV6-4 and TRBJ2-1; TRBD2 might be the D (5 bases). This clonotype originated in an adult in good health. CDR3 sequence reads: CASSDLEGNEQFF. CDR3 sequence (DNA): TGTGCCAGCAGTGACCTAGAGGGCAATGAGCAGTTCTTC.